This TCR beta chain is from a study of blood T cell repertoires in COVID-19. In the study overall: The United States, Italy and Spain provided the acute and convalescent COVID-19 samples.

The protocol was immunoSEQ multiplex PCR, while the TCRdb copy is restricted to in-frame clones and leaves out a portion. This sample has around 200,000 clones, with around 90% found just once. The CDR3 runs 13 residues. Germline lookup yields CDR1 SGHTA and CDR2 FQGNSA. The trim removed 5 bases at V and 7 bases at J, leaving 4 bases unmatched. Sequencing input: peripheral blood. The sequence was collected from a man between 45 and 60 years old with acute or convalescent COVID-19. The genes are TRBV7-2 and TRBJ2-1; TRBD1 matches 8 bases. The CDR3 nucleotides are TGTGCCAGCAGCGTCAACAGGGGGAATGAGCAGTTCTTC. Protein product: CASSVNRGNEQFF.